Listed here are 9 T cell receptor beta chains from one sample, sequenced in a study of blood T cell repertoires in COVID-19. Profiled with immunoSEQ multiplex PCR; TCRdb holds only in-frame clones, not every one. The table records 150,000 to 200,000 clones, around 84% of them present only once. Source material: peripheral blood. The origin of the receptors is a woman in her 70s with COVID-19, enrolled during active disease.

V is TRBV4-2 and J is TRBJ1-5, with D maybe TRBD1 (5 bases). CDR3 length equals 15 residues. V dropped 0 bases and J dropped 5 bases, with 11 bases sitting between them. Germline values: CDR1 LGHNA, CDR2 YNFKEQ. In DNA form, the CDR3 reads TGTGCCAGCAGCCAAGATCTCGCAGGGTATCAGCCCCAGCATTTT. This sequence encodes CASSQDLAGYQPQHF.

The chain couples TRBV28 to TRBJ1-6; 7 nucleotides match TRBD1. Germline CDR1 MDHEN, CDR2 SYDVKM. This CDR3 is 13 amino acids long. With 5 bases clipped from V and 7 bases from J, the junction kept 2 bases outside the gene matches. This CDR3 reads CASSDRVNSPLHF. DNA of the CDR3: TGTGCCAGCAGTGACAGGGTCAATTCACCCCTCCACTTT.

In its sample, this clone was seen a few times. The genes are TRBV2 and TRBJ1-6; no reliable D call. The CDR3 totals 14 residues. Germline V gene data show CDR1 as SNHLY and CDR2 as FYNNEI. V shed 8 bases and J shed 3 bases, with 11 bases lying between them. CDR3 in amino acids: CASCPIGYNSPLHF. CDR3 sequence (DNA): TGTGCCAGCTGCCCGATCGGCTATAATTCACCCCTCCACTTT.

V gene TRBV2 combines with J gene TRBJ2-6; a weak D match, TRBD2 (6 bases). CDR3 length: 14 residues. V shed 7 bases and J shed 2 bases, with 9 bases lying between them. Germline V CDR1 and CDR2: SNHLY, FYNNEI. In DNA form, the CDR3 reads TGTGCCAGCATGGGGGGAACTGGGGCCAACGTCCTGACTTTC. Translated, it gives CASMGGTGANVLTF. Together with reference TRBV2 and TRBJ2-6, the CDR3 gives the full variable domain: EPEVTQTPSHQVTQMGQEVILRCVPISNHLYFYWYRQILGQKVEFLVSFYNNEISEKSEIFDDQFSVERPDGSNFTLKIRSTKLEDSAMYFCASMGGTGANVLTFGAGSRLTVL.

The rearrangement joins TRBV7-8 to TRBJ1-6; unclear D gene. V lost 5 bases and J 7 bases, leaving 12 bases between the germline ends. This CDR3 contains 14 residues. The V gene's germline CDR1 is SGHVS and CDR2 FQNEAQ. The CDR3 here is CASSQREENSPLHF. CDR3 sequence (DNA): TGTGCCAGCAGCCAACGGGAGGAGAATTCACCCCTCCACTTT.

The chain carries TRBV3-1 (or the pseudogene TRBV3-2) and TRBJ1-3; D remains ambiguous. The V end was cut by 2 bases, the J end by 4 bases, with 9 bases between. The CDR3 is 14 amino acids. Germline CDR1 LGHDT, CDR2 YNNKEL (reference sequence). CDR3 sequence reads: CASSQRGVGNTIYF. CDR3 nucleotides: TGTGCCAGCAGCCAACGAGGAGTGGGAAACACCATATATTTT.

This clone showed up just a few times. The chain recombines TRBV6-5 with TRBJ1-1; D might be TRBD1 (5 bases). This CDR3 region has 13 residues. V lost 4 bases and J 0 bases, leaving 6 bases between the germline ends. Looked up from germline, CDR1 is MNHEY and CDR2 is SVGAGI. The CDR3 region has the DNA TGTGCCAGCAGTTCGACAGTGAACACTGAAGCTTTCTTT. This translates into CASSSTVNTEAFF.

V gene TRBV28 combines with J gene TRBJ1-2; D call uncertain. The ends were cut back, 6 bases at V and 8 bases at J, with 7 bases in the middle. The CDR3 is 10 amino acids. Germline V gene sequence: CDR1 MDHEN, CDR2 SYDVKM. In DNA, the CDR3 is TGTGCCAGCAGCCCCCTGGGCTACACCTTC. Encoded protein: CASSPLGYTF.

This sequence joins TRBV27 and TRBJ1-2, with D hard to call. V was cut by 6 bases and J by 8 bases, with 16 bases left in between. The CDR3 has 13 amino acids. Germline V gene lookup returns CDR1 MNHEY and CDR2 SMNVEV (reference sequence). For the CDR3, the DNA is TGTGCCAGCAGCTCTACTGAGGTGAGCGGCTACACCTTC. This codes for CASSSTEVSGYTF.